This record covers a single TCR beta chain. The data derive from a study of blood T cell repertoires in COVID-19. About the research overall: Samples representing acute and convalescent COVID-19 were sourced from the United States, Italy and Spain. In each case, the material was cDNA or gDNA derived from T cells, B-cell-depleted T cells, or PBMCs.

Looked up from germline, CDR1 is KGHDR and CDR2 is SFDVKD. There are 12 residues in the CDR3. Deletions cut 3 bases from V and 11 bases from J, with 10 bases between. Original processing methods: Amplification of reference gene primers was used by the study to estimate nucleated cell counts. Profiling relied on immunoSEQ multiplex PCR, and the TCRdb table lists in-frame clones only, not all of them. Clone size and V and J calls were adopted from that table, with D and trimming inferred from the DNA. The sample lists 35,000 to 45,000 clones, more than 85% occurring once. Sample: peripheral blood. V usage is TRBV24-1 and J usage is TRBJ1-5, with D perhaps TRBD1 (6 bases). This sequence was found in a woman of 80 years or more with acute or convalescent COVID-19. This chain's CDR3 is CATSDRAGAQHF. The CDR3 DNA follows: TGTGCCACCAGTGATCGTGCAGGGGCCCAGCATTTT.